These T cell receptor beta chains were read from a single sample in a study of blood T cells in healthy people across ages. TCRdb passed the 5' RACE reads through MiXCR, listing each CDR3 protein once. Among 750,000 to 1,000,000 distinct CDR3 sequences listed, 25% to 30% were seen once. This sample was shared with a second study, whose subject was T cells of mothers and their children.

Sequenced sample: blood. The receptors were gathered from a woman in her 40s in good health. CDR3s include the opening cysteine and the closing phenylalanine or tryptophan. A D gene is named only where the DNA matches it firmly. Size is stated for part of the rows, as once, few or many counts, or as a class when the clone is expanded.

>NA|TRBV12-3/TRBV12-4|NA|TRBJ2-7
TGTGCCAGCAGTTTGCAGGGGGGGGGGCGCGAGCAGTACTTC
CASSLQGGGREQYF
>TRBD2|TRBV6-4|many|TRBJ2-1
TGTGCCAGCAGTGACTCGGTAGGCGGGGGGAACAATGAGCAGTTCTTC
CASSDSVGGGNNEQFF
>NA|TRBV12-3/TRBV12-4|many|TRBJ2-1
TGTGCCAGCAGTCCACAATCCCAGGATGAGCAGTTCTTC
CASSPQSQDEQFF
>NA|TRBV18|NA|TRBJ2-3
TGTGCCAGCTCACCTTCCAGGACGGGCACAGATACGCAGTATTTT
CASSPSRTGTDTQYF
>NA|TRBV6-6|few|TRBJ1-5
TGTGCCAGCAGTTACTCCGCCCGGAGGAGCAATCAGCCCCAGCATTTT
CASSYSARRSNQPQHF
>NA|TRBV9|NA|TRBJ2-4
TGTGCCAGCAGCGTTGGGACTGATCAAAACATTCAGTACTTC
CASSVGTDQNIQYF
>TRBD1|TRBV12-3/TRBV12-4|NA|TRBJ2-3
TGTGCCAGCAGTCCCGGGACAGTGATAACAGATACGCAGTATTTT
CASSPGTVITDTQYF
>NA|TRBV5-6|few|TRBJ1-2
TGTGCCAGCAGCTTGGTGGCGCGGGGCGCAGGGTATGGCTACACCTTC
CASSLVARGAGYGYTF
>NA|TRBV5-1|NA|TRBJ2-2
TGCGCCAGCAGCTTCGATCTAGGATCCGGGGAGCTGTTTTTT
CASSFDLGSGELFF
>TRBD1|TRBV6-1|few|TRBJ1-5
TGTGCCAGCAGTGAAGGGGACAGGGTCCATCAGCCCCAGCATTTT
CASSEGDRVHQPQHF
>TRBD1|TRBV12-3/TRBV12-4|NA|TRBJ2-7
TGTGCCAGCAGTTTACCTGGGACAGGGAACGAGCAGTACTTC
CASSLPGTGNEQYF
>NA|TRBV30|few|TRBJ2-7
TGTGCCTGGAGTGTAGACAGGTCCTACGAGCAGTACTTC
CAWSVDRSYEQYF
>NA|TRBV7-8|many|TRBJ2-7
TGTGCCAGCAGCTTACCACAGGTCTCGCCCTACGAGCAGTACTTC
CASSLPQVSPYEQYF
>TRBD1|TRBV20-1|NA|TRBJ2-1
TGCAGTGCTCAGACAGGGAAATCCTACAATGAGCAGTTCTTC
CSAQTGKSYNEQFF
>NA|TRBV29-1|NA|TRBJ1-1
TGCAGCGTTGATTGGCAGGGTTTCCCCATAGCTGAAGCTTTCTTT
CSVDWQGFPIAEAFF
>NA|TRBV27|many|TRBJ2-7
TGTGCCAGCAGTTTTGGGGGCGGGGTTCGGTACGAGCAGTACTTC
CASSFGGGVRYEQYF
>NA|TRBV20-1|NA|TRBJ1-1
TGCAGTGTTCCGGTTTTGAACACTGAAGCTTTCTTT
CSVPVLNTEAFF
>TRBD2|TRBV7-9|many|TRBJ2-7
TGTGCCAGCAGCGTTAGCGGGGTCGCCGAGCAGTACTTC
CASSVSGVAEQYF
>NA|TRBV10-3|NA|TRBJ1-6
TGTGCCATCAGTGAGGAAGGGATGTATAATTCACCCCTCCACTTT
CAISEEGMYNSPLHF